This TCR beta chain was sequenced during a study of response to subunit inactivated influenza vaccine (dated by TCRdb to 2016 to 2019). Some background on the complete study: The study used deep quantitative T cell receptor repertoire profiling to track responses to a trivalent subunit inactivated influenza vaccine.

Including cysteine and phenylalanine, the CDR3 has 14 amino acids. Here the CDR3 DNA is all that survives: 42 bases in frame from base 1. Clipping removes 4 bases from V and 1 base from J, with 4 as the unmatched junction base count. CDR1 and CDR2, per the germline V gene (reference sequence), are LGHDT and YNNKEL. Libraries were prepared through RT-PCR. Sequencing instrument: Illumina HiSeq 2500. Starting from the raw public reads, TCRdb applied fastp trimming at Q25, assembled clones with MiXCR and retained in-frame beta chains. Identical CDR3 proteins give one entry, which carries the most common genes and DNA. This sample has around 530,000 distinct CDR3 sequences in its table, and 16% of those were observed once. Of the sample, less than 4% falls within the top ten clones. Only a few counts were recorded for this clonotype. Its antigen is still unknown. Within one base of it there is no much larger clone, and no base qualities were kept.

Paper-wide results and their limitations: According to the authors, only a limited number of new T cells may be recruited by each seasonal influenza vaccination.

The material was CD4+ T cells sorted from PBMCs, obtained approximately 25 months after vaccination. The sequence came from a man aged 45-69 years who received an inactivated influenza vaccine. Donor details come from another sample of the same person, matched by shared clones. The V and J genes are TRBV3-1 and TRBJ2-7, with TRBD2 identical over 7 junction bases. Read as DNA, the sequence is TGTGCCAGCAGCCGAAGCGGGGAGTCCTACGAGCAGTACTTC. It specifies CASSRSGESYEQYF.